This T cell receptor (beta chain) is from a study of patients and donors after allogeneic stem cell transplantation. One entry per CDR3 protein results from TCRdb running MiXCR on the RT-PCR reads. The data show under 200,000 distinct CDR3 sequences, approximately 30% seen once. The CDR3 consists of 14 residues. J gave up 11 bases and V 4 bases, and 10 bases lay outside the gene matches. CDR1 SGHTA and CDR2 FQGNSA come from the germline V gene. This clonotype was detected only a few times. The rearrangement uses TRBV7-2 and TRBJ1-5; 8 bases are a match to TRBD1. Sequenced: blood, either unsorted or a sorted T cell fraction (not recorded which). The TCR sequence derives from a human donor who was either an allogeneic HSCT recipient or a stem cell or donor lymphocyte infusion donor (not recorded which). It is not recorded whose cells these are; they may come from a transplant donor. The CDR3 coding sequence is TGTGCCAGCAGCTCGGGAAGGACAGGGTTGGCCCAGCATTTT. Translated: CASSSGRTGLAQHF. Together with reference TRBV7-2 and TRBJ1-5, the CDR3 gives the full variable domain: GAGVSQSPSNKVTEKGKDVELRCDPISGHTALYWYRQSLGQGLEFLIYFQGNSAPDKSGLPSDRFSAERTGGSVSTLTIQRTQQEDSAVYLCASSSGRTGLAQHFGDGTRLSIL.